The next 32 T cell receptor beta chains were all read from a single sample in a study of T-cell memory formation after mild COVID-19. TCRdb ran MiXCR on the 5' RACE reads and lists one entry per CDR3 protein. Altogether some 450,000 distinct CDR3 sequences are present, roughly 18% being singletons, with the ten largest covering about a fifth. The sequencing input was PBMCs or a T cell subset sorted from them (not recorded which). The source of these receptors is a man aged 18 to 30 who had mild COVID-19 (a few samples of this study predate the infection). Cell type and time point are not known.

A few counts support this clonotype. The chain couples TRBV6-6 to TRBJ1-5; D is ambiguous. This CDR3 comprises 13 residues. Germline assignment: CDR1 MNHNY and CDR2 SVGAGI (reference sequence). V dropped 10 bases and J dropped 3 bases, with 13 bases sitting between them. The CDR3 loop is CATRRPLNQPQHF. CDR3 DNA: TGTGCCACACGTAGGCCGCTCAATCAGCCCCAGCATTTT.

J is TRBJ2-5 and V is TRBV14, with D perhaps matching TRBD2 (6 bases). This CDR3 has 14 amino acids. Germline CDR1 and CDR2: SGHDN and FVKESK. Trimming took 2 bases from V and 5 from J, leaving 12 bases between them. CDR3 sequence reads: CASSQRIAGETQYF. CDR3 DNA sequence: TGTGCCAGCAGCCAACGGATTGCGGGGGAGACCCAGTACTTC.

The chain links TRBV4-2 to TRBJ2-1; no clear D. There are 15 residues in the CDR3. Trimming removed 1 base at V and 0 bases at J, with 7 bases between. Germline V gives CDR1 LGHNA, CDR2 YNFKEQ. The CDR3, as DNA: TGTGCCAGCAGCCAAGGCTTTCGCTCCTACAATGAGCAGTTCTTC. The encoded protein is CASSQGFRSYNEQFF.

The table lists this clonotype with a few counts. The chain is built from TRBV7-9 and TRBJ2-3; D not certain. Germline lookup yields CDR1 SEHNR and CDR2 FQNEAQ (reference sequence). V was clipped by 11 bases and J by 5 bases, with 23 bases between them. The CDR3 loop spans 15 amino acids. The CDR3 sequence: CAAGRWDRSLDTQYF. The CDR3 DNA is TGTGCCGCTGGACGGTGGGATCGTTCTTTAGATACGCAGTATTTT.

This clonotype has a handful of counts. The V and J genes are TRBV12-3 or TRBV12-4 and TRBJ1-1, with D perhaps matching TRBD1 (5 bases). This CDR3 is built from 11 residues. Trimming stripped 5 bases from V and 5 bases from J, with 6 bases between. CDR3 nucleotides: TGTGCCAGCAGTGGACATACTGAAGCTTTCTTT. It codes for CASSGHTEAFF.

V gene TRBV10-3 combines with J gene TRBJ2-7, with D perhaps given as TRBD1 or TRBD2 (5 bases each). Germline V CDR1 and CDR2: ENHRY, SYGVKD. V gave up 8 bases and J gave up 7 bases, with 12 bases separating them. The CDR3 totals 11 residues. Here the CDR3 reads CAIGTPLEQYV. The CDR3 DNA reads TGTGCCATCGGGACCCCGCTGGAGCAGTACGTC.

CDR3 nucleotides: TGTGCCAGCAGCTGGGAGGGGACGAACTACGAGCAGTACGTC. Amino acid sequence: CASSWEGTNYEQYV. This sequence joins TRBV5-6 and TRBJ2-7, with TRBD2 matching over 7 bases. The CDR3 contains 14 residues. Trimming removed 3 bases from V and 3 bases from J; junction bases left unmatched: 6. The germline V gene encodes CDR1 SGHDT and CDR2 YYEEEE.

This chain uses TRBV28 with TRBJ2-6; a possible D gene is TRBD1 (6 bases). V gave up 8 bases and J gave up 1 base, with 15 bases separating them. Germline values: CDR1 MDHEN, CDR2 SYDVKM. The CDR3 has 16 residues. This CDR3 reads CASGGQPFSGANVLTF. In nucleotides, the CDR3 is TGTGCCAGCGGTGGACAGCCGTTTTCTGGGGCCAACGTCCTGACTTTC.

The chain couples TRBV4-3 to TRBJ1-1, with D possibly TRBD1 on 5 matching bases. Germline V gene lookup returns CDR1 LGHNA and CDR2 YSLEER. The V and J ends lost 9 bases and 4 bases respectively, with 21 bases between them. This CDR3 is built from 15 residues. The CDR3: CASKPSGAGGTEAFF. DNA for the CDR3: TGCGCCAGTAAGCCAAGCGGGGCGGGGGGCACTGAAGCTTTCTTT.

The chain has TRBV4-1 and TRBJ1-6; the match to TRBD1 covers 7 bases. V gave up 4 bases and J gave up 6 bases; unmatched junction bases: 12. CDR3 length: 17 residues. The V gene's germline CDR1 is MGHRA and CDR2 YSYEKL. CDR3: CASSRYPRGQINSPLHF. The CDR3 region has the DNA TGCGCCAGCAGCCGCTATCCCCGGGGACAGATTAATTCACCCCTCCACTTT.

This chain's CDR3 is CASSFVRGNTDTQYF. CDR3 in DNA: TGTGCCAGCAGTTTCGTCAGGGGGAACACAGATACGCAGTATTTT. V and J are TRBV12-3 or TRBV12-4 and TRBJ2-3; the match to TRBD1 covers 7 bases. With 3 bases clipped from V and 2 bases from J, the junction kept 5 bases outside the gene matches. The CDR3 has 15 residues.

This clonotype was counted a single time. This sequence may be a read error, since a much larger clone differs from it by one base. The J gene is TRBJ1-3, the V gene TRBV11-2; D is uncertain. V was trimmed by 7 bases and J by 2 bases, leaving 6 bases between them. The germline gives CDR1 SGHAT, CDR2 FQNNGV. The CDR3 is made up of 12 amino acids. CDR3 region: CASIPTGNTIYF. CDR3 nucleotides: TGTGCCAGCATCCCGACTGGAAACACCATATATTTT.

The gene calls are TRBV12-3 or TRBV12-4 and TRBJ2-1; no reliable D call. The CDR3 consists of 15 residues. V was clipped by 5 bases and J by 0 bases, with 11 bases between them. The CDR3 nucleotides are TGTGCCAGCAGTCCTGACACGAGCTCCTACAATGAGCAGTTCTTC. This gives the protein CASSPDTSSYNEQFF.

The chain couples TRBV3-1 to TRBJ2-3, with unresolved D. V lost 1 base to trimming and J lost 3 bases, with 11 bases between them. The CDR3 has 15 residues. Germline CDR1 LGHDT, CDR2 YNNKEL (reference sequence). For the CDR3, the DNA is TGTGCCAGCAGCCAAGGGGGTGGCCGGACAGATACGCAGTATTTT. This translates into CASSQGGGRTDTQYF.

The CDR3 coding sequence is TGTGCCAGCAGCCAAGTACGGGGCAGGGGGATCGAAGAGCAGTACGTC. It is translated as CASSQVRGRGIEEQYV. This chain joins TRBV4-2 and TRBJ2-7, with 7 positions matching TRBD1. There are 16 residues in the CDR3. Germline CDR1 is LGHNA and CDR2 is YNFKEQ. V shed 1 base and J 7 bases; nucleotides not matched to a gene: 13.

The V and J genes are TRBV25-1 and TRBJ1-2; D remains unclear. V dropped 3 bases and J dropped 1 base, with 9 bases sitting between them. CDR1 and CDR2 from the germline V gene are MGHDK and SYGVNS. CDR3 length equals 14 residues. CDR3 protein: CASSEAPNNYGYTF. The CDR3 DNA is TGTGCCAGCAGTGAGGCTCCCAATAACTATGGCTACACCTTC.

The V call is TRBV5-1, the J call TRBJ2-7, with a tentative D call TRBD1 (5 bases). Germline V gene sequence: CDR1 SGHRS, CDR2 YFSETQ. This CDR3 comprises 13 residues. Deletions cut 0 bases from V and 3 bases from J, with 7 bases between. The CDR3: CASSLGRDYEQYF. As DNA, the CDR3 is TGCGCCAGCAGCTTGGGCAGGGACTACGAGCAGTACTTC.

This clonotype was observed a few times. The chain recombines TRBV28 with TRBJ1-1; D gene ambiguous. CDR3 length: 15 residues. V was trimmed by 4 bases and J by 0 bases, leaving 12 bases between them. Germline lookup yields CDR1 MDHEN and CDR2 SYDVKM. The CDR3 loop is CASSWVDRVNTEAFF. The CDR3 coding sequence is TGTGCCAGCAGTTGGGTAGACCGAGTGAACACTGAAGCTTTCTTT.

This clonotype was observed a handful of times. The chain uses TRBV5-1 and TRBJ2-2; D is perhaps TRBD1 (6 bases). V was pared by 9 bases and J by 6 bases, with 21 bases between. There are 15 residues in the CDR3. Germline CDR1 SGHRS, CDR2 YFSETQ. The CDR3 DNA is TGCGCCACCCTCCCGGGCCAGGGGCGCGCCGGGGAGCTGTTTTTT. This sequence encodes CATLPGQGRAGELFF.

This sequence joins TRBV7-9 and TRBJ1-5; tentative D call: TRBD1 (6 bases). The germline V and J ends were trimmed by 8 bases and 7 bases, with 12 bases remaining between them. Germline V gives CDR1 SEHNR, CDR2 FQNEAQ (reference sequence). The CDR3 consists of 12 residues. DNA for the CDR3: TGTGCCAGCGCGGCAGGGGCGCAGCCCCAGCATTTT. It translates to CASAAGAQPQHF.

This clonotype turned up a few times. This chain uses TRBV4-2 with TRBJ2-3; D not resolved. Trimming stripped 0 bases from V and 4 bases from J, with 17 bases between. Germline V gene sequence: CDR1 LGHNA, CDR2 YNFKEQ. This CDR3 spans 17 amino acids. CDR3 region: CASSQDGMAIRPDTQYF. The CDR3 DNA sequence: TGTGCCAGCAGCCAAGATGGTATGGCCATTAGACCAGATACGCAGTATTTT.

V is TRBV5-1 and J is TRBJ2-2; 7 nucleotides agree with TRBD1. Looked up from germline, CDR1 is SGHRS and CDR2 is YFSETQ. The ends lost 3 bases at V and 4 bases at J; junction bases unmatched: 3. This CDR3 has 14 residues. CDR3 sequence (DNA): TGCGCCAGCAGCTACACAGGGGTCACCGGGGAGCTGTTTTTT. It encodes CASSYTGVTGELFF.

Here the CDR3 DNA reads TGTGCCAGCAGCTTAGCGGGGGGAGGAGAGCAGTACGTC. Protein sequence: CASSLAGGGEQYV. The gene calls are TRBV7-2 and TRBJ2-7; D is possibly TRBD2 (6 bases). V was shortened by 0 bases and J by 7 bases, with 10 bases between the two germline ends. The germline gives CDR1 SGHTA, CDR2 FQGNSA. This CDR3 is built from 13 residues.

This clonotype was seen only a few times. The chain employs TRBV12-3 or TRBV12-4 and TRBJ2-5, with D tentatively TRBD2 (7 bases). The CDR3 consists of 12 residues. V lost 8 bases, J lost 7 bases, and 14 bases lay in between. The CDR3 nucleotides are TGTGCCAGCGGACGGCGGGGGCGGACCCAGTACTTC. Translation gives CASGRRGRTQYF.

The chain employs TRBV24-1 and TRBJ2-1; 9 bases are shared with TRBD1. This CDR3 region has 16 residues. The J segment lost 7 bases and the V segment lost 0 bases, leaving 6 bases of the junction unmatched. In germline, CDR1 is KGHDR, CDR2 SFDVKD. This CDR3 reads CATSDLVTGGGNEQFF. Here the CDR3 DNA reads TGTGCCACCAGTGATTTGGTGACAGGGGGGGGAAATGAGCAGTTCTTC.

In DNA, the CDR3 is TGTGCCAGCAGCTTGGATCAAAGCAATCAGCCCCAGCATTTT. It encodes CASSLDQSNQPQHF. This chain connects TRBV7-2 to TRBJ1-5, with D hard to call. CDR1 is SGHTA, CDR2 FQGNSA, per germline. V lost 3 bases, J lost 1 base, and 7 bases lay in between. The CDR3 has 14 amino acids. Supplemented by reference TRBV7-2 and TRBJ1-5, the full variable domain reads GAGVSQSPSNKVTEKGKDVELRCDPISGHTALYWYRQSLGQGLEFLIYFQGNSAPDKSGLPSDRFSAERTGGSVSTLTIQRTQQEDSAVYLCASSLDQSNQPQHFGDGTRLSIL.

The chain recombines TRBV7-2 with TRBJ2-3, with a tentative D call TRBD2 (5 bases). The CDR3 extends over 14 amino acids. The ends were cut back, 5 bases at V and 11 bases at J, with 20 bases in the middle. Germline V gene data show CDR1 as SGHTA and CDR2 as FQGNSA. The CDR3 sequence: CASSPWGTLEGQYF. In DNA, the CDR3 is TGTGCCAGCAGCCCCTGGGGTACGCTCGAGGGGCAGTATTTT.

This clonotype showed up many times. V is TRBV12-3 or TRBV12-4 and J is TRBJ1-1; a weak D match, TRBD1 (5 bases). V lost 0 bases and J 3 bases, leaving 8 bases between the germline ends. The CDR3 length is 14 residues. The CDR3 nucleotides are TGTGCCAGCAGTTTAGCGTGGGGGGACACTGAAGCTTTCTTT. This encodes CASSLAWGDTEAFF.

The chain joins TRBV19 to TRBJ2-1; TRBD1 matches at 7 bases. CDR3 length equals 16 residues. V was pared by 4 bases and J by 8 bases, with 14 bases of the junction left unmatched. Germline V gene data show CDR1 as LNHDA and CDR2 as SQIVND (reference sequence). Here the CDR3 DNA reads TGTGCCAGTAGTAGCCAACAGGGGCGAATTCGGGATGAGCAGTTCTTC. Amino acids: CASSSQQGRIRDEQFF.

The chain employs TRBV11-2 and TRBJ2-1; D might be TRBD1 (5 bases). The ends were cut back, 3 bases at V and 4 bases at J, with 13 bases in the middle. The CDR3 contains 15 residues. CDR1 is SGHAT and CDR2 is FQNNGV in the germline V gene. CDR3 DNA sequence: TGTGCCAGCAGCTTTACTGGCAGACAGTACAATGAGCAGTTCTTC. Its protein product is CASSFTGRQYNEQFF. Supplemented by reference TRBV11-2 and TRBJ2-1, the full variable domain reads EAGVAQSPRYKIIEKRQSVAFWCNPISGHATLYWYQQILGQGPKLLIQFQNNGVVDDSQLPKDRFSAERLKGVDSTLKIQPAKLEDSAVYLCASSFTGRQYNEQFFGPGTRLTVL.

The V and J genes are TRBV4-2 and TRBJ2-3, with 7 positions matching TRBD2. This CDR3 is 18 amino acids long. With V trimmed by 4 bases and J by 4 bases, 17 bases remained unmatched. The germline V gene encodes CDR1 LGHNA and CDR2 YNFKEQ. The CDR3 here is CASSRPELTGGFPDTQYF. CDR3 nucleotide sequence: TGTGCCAGCAGCCGACCTGAGCTTACGGGGGGTTTCCCAGATACGCAGTATTTT.

The gene calls are TRBV7-9 and TRBJ2-7; 10 bases agree with TRBD2. Germline CDR1 is SEHNR and CDR2 is FQNEAQ (reference sequence). The CDR3 contains 16 residues. J gave up 3 bases and V 0 bases, and 5 bases lay outside the gene matches. The CDR3 loop is CASSLALAGDLYEQYV. The CDR3 DNA is TGTGCCAGCAGCTTAGCGCTAGCGGGGGACCTCTACGAGCAGTACGTC.